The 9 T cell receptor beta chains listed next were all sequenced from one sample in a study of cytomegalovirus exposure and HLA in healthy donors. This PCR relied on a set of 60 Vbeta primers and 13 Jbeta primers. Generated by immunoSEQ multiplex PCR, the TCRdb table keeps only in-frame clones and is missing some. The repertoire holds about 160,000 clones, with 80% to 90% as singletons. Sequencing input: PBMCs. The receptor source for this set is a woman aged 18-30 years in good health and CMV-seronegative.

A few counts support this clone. The CDR3 region is CATSRDRGNYGYTF. CDR3 nucleotide sequence: TGTGCCACCAGCAGAGACCGAGGTAACTATGGCTACACCTTC. The chain recombines TRBV15 with TRBJ1-2; D remains ambiguous. Between the trimmed V and J ends, which lost 0 bases and 1 base, there was a span of 6 bases. This CDR3 has 14 residues. Germline lookup yields CDR1 LNHNV and CDR2 YYDKDF (reference sequence). Variable domain in full (rest from reference TRBV15 and TRBJ1-2): DAMVIQNPRYQVTQFGKPVTLSCSQTLNHNVMYWYQQKSSQAPKLLFHYYDKDFNNEADTPDNFQSRRPNTSFCFLDIRSPGLGDTAMYLCATSRDRGNYGYTFGSGTRLTVV.

CDR3 DNA: TGTGCCAGTCTAAAGGGAGCCTCTGGGGCCAACGTCCTGACTTTC. It codes for CASLKGASGANVLTF. The rearrangement uses TRBV19 and TRBJ2-6; tentative D call: TRBD2 (5 bases). Germline loops: CDR1 LNHDA, CDR2 SQIVND (reference sequence). Between the trimmed V and J ends, which lost 8 bases and 0 bases, there was a span of 11 bases. The CDR3 has 15 amino acids.

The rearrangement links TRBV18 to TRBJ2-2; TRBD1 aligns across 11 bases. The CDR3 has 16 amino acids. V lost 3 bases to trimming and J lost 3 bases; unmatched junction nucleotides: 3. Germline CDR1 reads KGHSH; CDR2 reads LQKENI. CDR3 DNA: TGTGCCAGCTCACCGGGGACAGGGGGAGACACCGGGGAGCTGTTTTTT. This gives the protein CASSPGTGGDTGELFF.

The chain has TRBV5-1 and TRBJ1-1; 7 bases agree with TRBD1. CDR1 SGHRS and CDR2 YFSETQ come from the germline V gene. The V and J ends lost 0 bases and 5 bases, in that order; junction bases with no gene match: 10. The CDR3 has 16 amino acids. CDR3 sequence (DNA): TGCGCCAGCAGCTTGGAAGGGAAACAGGGGAGAACTGAAGCTTTCTTT. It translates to CASSLEGKQGRTEAFF.

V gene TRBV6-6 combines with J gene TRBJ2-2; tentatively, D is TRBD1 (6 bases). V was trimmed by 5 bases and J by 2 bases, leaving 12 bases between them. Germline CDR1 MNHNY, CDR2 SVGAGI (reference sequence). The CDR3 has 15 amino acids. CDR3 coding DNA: TGTGCCAGCAGTCGCAGGGGCGCAAACACCGGGGAGCTGTTTTTT. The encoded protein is CASSRRGANTGELFF.

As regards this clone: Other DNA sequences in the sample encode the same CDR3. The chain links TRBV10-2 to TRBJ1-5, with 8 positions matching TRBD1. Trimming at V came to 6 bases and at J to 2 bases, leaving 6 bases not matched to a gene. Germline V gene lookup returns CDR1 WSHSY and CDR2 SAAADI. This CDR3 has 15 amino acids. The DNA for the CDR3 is TGCGCCAGCAGGACAGGGGCTAGGGGCAATCAGCCCCAGCATTTT. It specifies CASRTGARGNQPQHF.

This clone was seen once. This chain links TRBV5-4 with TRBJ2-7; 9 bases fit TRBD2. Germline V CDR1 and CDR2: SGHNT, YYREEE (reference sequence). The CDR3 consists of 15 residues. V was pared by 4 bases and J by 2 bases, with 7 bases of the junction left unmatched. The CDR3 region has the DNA TGTGCCAGCAGCCCGGAGGGACTAGCAACCTACGAGCAGTACTTC. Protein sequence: CASSPEGLATYEQYF.

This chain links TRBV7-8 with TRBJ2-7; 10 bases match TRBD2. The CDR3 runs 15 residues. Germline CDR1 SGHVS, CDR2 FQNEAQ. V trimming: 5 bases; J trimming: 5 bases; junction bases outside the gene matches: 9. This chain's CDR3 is CASSTLAGPDDEQYF. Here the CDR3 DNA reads TGTGCCAGCAGCACACTAGCGGGGCCAGACGACGAGCAGTACTTC.

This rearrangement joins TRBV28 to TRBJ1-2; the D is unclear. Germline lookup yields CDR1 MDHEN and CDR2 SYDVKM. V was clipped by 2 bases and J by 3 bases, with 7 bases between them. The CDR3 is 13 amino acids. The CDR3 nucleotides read TGTGCCAGCAGTTTAGTTCGGGACTATGGCTACACCTTC. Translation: CASSLVRDYGYTF.